This TCR beta chain was sequenced during a study of beta chain features in type 1 diabetes. Overall study results and limits: More deletions and fewer insertions at VDJ junctions were seen in type 1 diabetes patients. Type 1 diabetes patients had TCRB CDR3s that were shorter (moderately but significantly so) in all four CD4+ subsets.

The CDR3 runs to 15 residues. The germline CDR1 and CDR2 sequences are SGHRS and YFSETQ. The J segment lost 2 bases and the V segment lost 0 bases, leaving 5 bases of the junction unmatched. A few counts support this clone. No antigen is known for it. A CD45RO/CCR7/CD25/CD127/CD95/CD27 panel sorted naive, central memory, regulatory and stem cell-like memory CD4+ cells. The purity of all sorted populations exceeded 98%. The authors reverse transcribed all of the isolated RNA, so sequencing captured expressed TCRB transcripts. Sequencing was performed with immunoSEQ multiplex PCR; in TCRdb, only in-frame clones are kept and a portion is missing. The sample includes under 300,000 clones, roughly 20% of them seen just once.

This clonotype was obtained from a woman aged 40 to 50 with type 1 diabetes. This rearrangement joins TRBV5-1 to TRBJ2-7, with 7 bases aligning to TRBD2. Source material: naive CD4+ T cells from blood. CDR3 in amino acids: CASSLGSSGPYEQYF. The CDR3 DNA reads TGCGCCAGCAGCTTGGGATCTAGCGGACCCTACGAGCAGTACTTC. The variable domain in full, with the rest retrieved from reference TRBV5-1 and TRBJ2-7, is KAGVTQTPRYLIKTRGQQVTLSCSPISGHRSVSWYQQTPGQGLQFLFEYFSETQRNKGNFPGRFSGRQFSNSRSEMNVSTLELGDSALYLCASSLGSSGPYEQYFGPGTRLTVT.